The sequence of this T cell receptor (beta chain) was determined in a study of cytomegalovirus exposure and HLA in healthy donors. Overall study results and limits: Later on, an analysis found that several of the most significant clusters appeared to be linked to common viral pathogens, which included parvovirus B19. It was reported in a later analysis that an Asian-associated ancestry cluster showed fewer N-insertions than the 666-donor mean.

Primers included in the PCR were 60 Vbeta and 13 Jbeta primers. The table came from immunoSEQ multiplex PCR; TCRdb's copy has only in-frame clones and leaves some out. The sample lists about 120,000 clones, about 74% occurring once. On this clone itself: Its antigen is unidentified.

Per the germline V gene, CDR1 is LNHDA and CDR2 is SQIVND (reference sequence). The CDR3 covers 15 residues. V dropped 5 bases and J dropped 0 bases, with 13 bases sitting between them. Sequencing was done on a sample of PBMCs. The chain couples TRBV19 to TRBJ1-1; D is unresolved. This sequence was found in a female donor in good health and CMV-seronegative. The chain's CDR3 is CASSFSMAVNTEAFF. CDR3 bases: TGTGCCAGTAGTTTTAGTATGGCGGTGAACACTGAAGCTTTCTTT.